This is a list of T cell receptor beta chains from one sample in a study of T cell responses to AZD1222 COVID-19 vaccine. Using immunoSEQ multiplex PCR, the repertoire was profiled, and TCRdb retains in-frame clones only, with some absent. The data show more than 85,000 clones, roughly 89% seen once. Sequencing was performed on peripheral blood, taken 28 days after the second AZD1222 dose. All receptors come from an adult who received the AZD1222 COVID-19 vaccine. The CDR3 runs from the conserved cysteine through the conserved F or W. D genes are given only for firm matches.

>TRBV5-1|-|TRBJ2-7
CASRSGPGNSYEQYF
>TRBV19|TRBD2|TRBJ2-1
CASSPTGGSVTSYNEQFF
>TRBV29-1|TRBD2|TRBJ2-3
CSAKRLAGGTDTQYF
>TRBV12-3/TRBV12-4|-|TRBJ2-3
CASALMGADTQYF
>TRBV5-4|-|TRBJ2-1
CASSLGSAYNEQFF
>TRBV19|-|TRBJ2-1
CASRTLRSRGNEQFF
>TRBV28|TRBD1|TRBJ1-5
CASSFQGAGQPQHF
>TRBV11-2|TRBD2|TRBJ2-7
CASSLGLAGGTAAYF
>TRBV29-1|TRBD1|TRBJ1-4
CSAIISYRDRGREKLFF
>TRBV18|-|TRBJ2-2
CASSPQQIRDTGELFF
>TRBV30|-|TRBJ1-5
CAWSVTRNQPQHF
>TRBV5-5|-|TRBJ2-3
CASSLITDTQYF
>TRBV5-5|TRBD2|TRBJ2-2
CASSYGLAGSTGELFF
>TRBV18|TRBD2|TRBJ2-5
CASSPQGLAGPKYF
>TRBV5-4|-|TRBJ1-6
CASSLRDGNSPLHF
>TRBV27|-|TRBJ1-6
CASSLDSPLHF
>TRBV6-6|-|TRBJ1-1
CASSRSVSNTEAFF
>TRBV13|-|TRBJ2-3
CASSFGSLGTDTQYF
>TRBV27|TRBD1|TRBJ1-6
CASSLRQGFYNSPLHF
>TRBV19|TRBD1|TRBJ1-1
CASSKGQGWTEAFF
>TRBV28|TRBD1|TRBJ1-5
CASSLGQGANQPQHF
>TRBV5-1|TRBD1|TRBJ1-1
CASSPGDRVAEAFF
>TRBV11-2|-|TRBJ1-4
CASSLEGAGTNEKLFF
>TRBV5-1|-|TRBJ2-1
CASRVVAGGAYNEQFF
>TRBV19|-|TRBJ1-5
CASSFRNQPQHF
>TRBV28|-|TRBJ1-2
CASSLRDTSAYGYTF
>TRBV28|TRBD1|TRBJ2-5
CASSNPQGIQETQYF
>TRBV18|-|TRBJ1-6
CASSPRAAMDSPLHF
>TRBV5-8|TRBD1|TRBJ1-2
CARRQTTTGVLNGYTF
>TRBV7-9|-|TRBJ1-4
CASSRQRGLNEKLFF
>TRBV28|TRBD1|TRBJ2-5
CASTENRGWETQYF
>TRBV28|-|TRBJ1-6
CASSGDPIKVLHF
>TRBV29-1|-|TRBJ1-2
CSVIPDRNYGYTF
>TRBV12-3/TRBV12-4|-|TRBJ2-7
CASSLTEEQYF
>TRBV19|TRBD2|TRBJ2-7
CASRRGGLDEQYF
>TRBV5-5|TRBD2|TRBJ2-7
CASSLGGGIEQYF
>TRBV9|-|TRBJ2-7
CASSVEEGQVYEQYF
>TRBV10-1|TRBD1|TRBJ2-5
CASSERGQGFQETQYF
>TRBV12-3/TRBV12-4|-|TRBJ2-7
CASSSDSYEQYF
>TRBV13|TRBD1|TRBJ1-2
CASSLGGTGGYYGYTF
>TRBV23-1|-|TRBJ2-4
CASSPKQNIQYF
>TRBV19|-|TRBJ1-1
CASSIVGHSVGNTEAFF